These 20 T cell receptor beta chains were all obtained from the same sample, sequenced in a study of control samples from healthy donors and cancer patients. Sequencing used immunoSEQ multiplex PCR; TCRdb keeps in-frame clones, though not all of them. The data show around 190,000 clones, around 90% seen once. Sequencing input: blood. Receptors originate from a woman aged 45-65 years in good health.

The rearrangement links TRBV18 to TRBJ2-1, with D unclear. CDR1 is KGHSH and CDR2 is LQKENI in the germline V gene. The CDR3 totals 13 residues. The V gene lost 3 bases and the J gene lost 9 bases, with 12 bases spanning the gap. CDR3 sequence reads: CASSPTIVGEQFF. CDR3 coding DNA: TGTGCCAGCTCACCGACCATCGTGGGTGAGCAGTTCTTC.

The J gene is TRBJ1-5, the V gene TRBV28; D may be TRBD1 (5 bases). The CDR3 has 15 amino acids. V shed 1 base and J shed 2 bases, with 9 bases lying between them. Per the germline V gene, CDR1 is MDHEN and CDR2 is SYDVKM. The CDR3 here is CASSLFQGGNQPQHF. The CDR3 DNA is TGTGCCAGCAGTTTATTCCAGGGCGGCAATCAGCCCCAGCATTTT.

V usage is TRBV6-1 and J usage is TRBJ2-3, with D perhaps TRBD1 (5 bases). Germline CDR1 reads MNHNS; CDR2 reads SASEGT. V was shortened by 1 base and J by 0 bases, with 11 bases between the two germline ends. The CDR3 covers 16 residues. The CDR3 bases are TGTGCCAGCAGTGAAGGTAGGGGCAGGAGCACAGATACGCAGTATTTT. It yields the protein CASSEGRGRSTDTQYF.

This clone was detected only once. The chain carries TRBV9 and TRBJ1-4; D remains unclear. Trimming took 4 bases from V and 8 from J, leaving 18 bases between them. The CDR3 has 15 amino acids. Looked up from germline, CDR1 is SGDLS and CDR2 is YYNGEE. The CDR3 nucleotides are TGTGCCAGCAGCCCCTCGGGCATCCCTCTGGAAAAACTGTTTTTT. It yields the protein CASSPSGIPLEKLFF.

The chain is built from TRBV25-1 and TRBJ2-3, with 9 bases identical to TRBD2. The CDR3 runs 14 residues. V lost 6 bases, J lost 3 bases, and 4 bases stayed unmatched. CDR1 and CDR2 (germline): MGHDK, SYGVNS. The CDR3 DNA sequence: TGTGCCAGCAGCCTAGCGGGAATAACAGATACGCAGTATTTT. This encodes CASSLAGITDTQYF.

The chain is built from TRBV2 and TRBJ2-5; D gene uncertain. This CDR3 spans 12 amino acids. V gave up 9 bases and J gave up 2 bases, with 10 bases separating them. Per germline, CDR1 SNHLY and CDR2 FYNNEI. CDR3 DNA: TGTGCCAGTGGCCCGTGGCAAGAGACCCAGTACTTC. Amino acid sequence: CASGPWQETQYF.

The chain has TRBV9 and TRBJ2-2; 7 nucleotides agree with TRBD2. Per germline, CDR1 SGDLS and CDR2 YYNGEE. The CDR3 totals 17 residues. The ends lost 0 bases at V and 3 bases at J; junction bases unmatched: 8. CDR3 sequence reads: CASSVDEAGVDTGELFF. Here the CDR3 DNA reads TGTGCCAGCAGCGTAGATGAGGCGGGAGTCGACACCGGGGAGCTGTTTTTT.

The rearrangement joins TRBV5-4 to TRBJ1-6; 7 bases map to TRBD1. CDR3 length: 14 residues. The germline gives CDR1 SGHNT, CDR2 YYREEE (reference sequence). The trim removed 2 bases at V and 7 bases at J, leaving 3 bases unmatched. CDR3 bases: TGTGCCAGCAGCTTCCGGGACAGCAATTCACCCCTCCACTTT. It translates to CASSFRDSNSPLHF.

The sample holds a few counts of this clone. V and J are TRBV7-9 and TRBJ1-2; D unclear. The CDR3 totals 13 residues. CDR1 SEHNR and CDR2 FQNEAQ come from the germline V gene (reference sequence). Between the trimmed V and J ends, which lost 0 bases and 7 bases, there was a span of 9 bases. The CDR3 sequence: CASSLAAVGGYTF. DNA for the CDR3: TGTGCCAGCAGCTTAGCGGCCGTGGGTGGCTACACCTTC.

The genes are TRBV4-1 and TRBJ2-7; D gene ambiguous. Per the germline V gene, CDR1 is MGHRA and CDR2 is YSYEKL. The CDR3 extends over 14 amino acids. Trimming cost V 1 base and J 1 base, with 8 bases left between them. The CDR3 here is CASSQVLTSYEQYF. CDR3 DNA: TGCGCCAGCAGCCAAGTCCTGACATCCTACGAGCAGTACTTC.

This chain joins TRBV11-2 and TRBJ1-1; no definite D call. This CDR3 has 18 amino acids. V lost 4 bases to trimming and J lost 3 bases, with 24 bases between them. Germline V lookup: CDR1 SGHAT, CDR2 FQNNGV. This CDR3 reads CASSSIKPLRVMDTEAFF. The CDR3 bases are TGTGCCAGCAGCTCCATCAAACCCTTGAGGGTCATGGACACTGAAGCTTTCTTT.

This chain uses TRBV24-1 with TRBJ2-2; 7 bases align to TRBD1. Germline V gene data show CDR1 as KGHDR and CDR2 as SFDVKD. This CDR3 spans 17 amino acids. The V and J ends lost 3 bases and 0 bases, in that order; junction bases with no gene match: 6. CDR3 protein: CATSDPLGTANTGELFF. CDR3 DNA: TGTGCCACCAGTGATCCCCTCGGGACAGCGAACACCGGGGAGCTGTTTTTT.

The chain recombines TRBV28 with TRBJ1-1; D is undetermined. CDR1 MDHEN and CDR2 SYDVKM come from the germline V gene. The CDR3 loop spans 15 amino acids. The V and J ends lost 3 bases and 11 bases respectively, with 22 bases between them. Here the CDR3 reads CASSFGPAGSTGAFF. The CDR3 nucleotides are TGTGCCAGCAGTTTCGGCCCAGCGGGGAGTACCGGGGCTTTCTTT. Variable domain in full (rest from reference TRBV28 and TRBJ1-1): DVKVTQSSRYLVKRTGEKVFLECVQDMDHENMFWYRQDPGLGLRLIYFSYDVKMKEKGDIPEGYSVSREKKERFSLILESASTNQTSMYLCASSFGPAGSTGAFFGQGTRLTVV.

This clone was counted only a few times. The rearrangement joins TRBV20-1 to TRBJ2-5; no clear D gene. CDR3 length: 13 amino acids. Trimming left V 3 bases short and J 4 bases short, with 12 bases between. The germline V gene encodes CDR1 DFQATT and CDR2 SNEGSKA (reference sequence). CDR3 protein: CSASEIILETQYF. The CDR3 coding sequence is TGCAGTGCTAGTGAGATAATCCTAGAGACCCAGTACTTC.

The chain couples TRBV25-1 to TRBJ1-4; 11 bases are shared with TRBD1. V was pared by 5 bases and J by 8 bases, with 10 bases of the junction left unmatched. Per germline, CDR1 MGHDK and CDR2 SYGVNS. This CDR3 region has 16 residues. The CDR3 bases are TGTGCCAGCAGTCACACTCCGGGACAGGGGGACGAAAAACTGTTTTTT. It codes for CASSHTPGQGDEKLFF.

The CDR3 DNA reads as TGTGCCAGCAGTTCCCTCCGCCGAGCAGGGGACTACTATGGCTACACCTTC. The encoded protein is CASSSLRRAGDYYGYTF. J is TRBJ1-2 and V is TRBV28; tentatively, D is TRBD1 (6 bases). Germline V lookup: CDR1 MDHEN, CDR2 SYDVKM. This CDR3 region has 17 residues. Deletions cut 4 bases from V and 3 bases from J, with 21 bases between.

The chain carries TRBV7-3 and TRBJ2-3; possible D gene TRBD2, 6 bases. There are 15 residues in the CDR3. CDR1 and CDR2 (germline): SGHTA, FQGTGA. V was clipped by 5 bases and J by 1 base, with 13 bases between them. In DNA, the CDR3 is TGTGCCAGCAGCGCGGAGTGGGGGGGCACAGATACGCAGTATTTT. It translates to CASSAEWGGTDTQYF.

The chain employs TRBV28 and TRBJ1-1, with unresolved D. V shed 6 bases and J shed 3 bases, with 11 bases lying between them. This CDR3 region has 13 residues. CDR1 and CDR2 from the germline V gene are MDHEN and SYDVKM. The CDR3: CASSPGGDTEAFF. CDR3 in DNA: TGTGCCAGCAGCCCTGGTGGGGACACTGAAGCTTTCTTT. Together with reference TRBV28 and TRBJ1-1, the CDR3 gives the full variable domain: DVKVTQSSRYLVKRTGEKVFLECVQDMDHENMFWYRQDPGLGLRLIYFSYDVKMKEKGDIPEGYSVSREKKERFSLILESASTNQTSMYLCASSPGGDTEAFFGQGTRLTVV.

The chain recombines TRBV25-1 with TRBJ2-5, with D possibly being TRBD2 (5 bases). This CDR3 spans 13 amino acids. V lost 3 bases, J lost 7 bases, and 12 bases lay in between. Per the germline V gene, CDR1 is MGHDK and CDR2 is SYGVNS. Written as DNA, the CDR3 is TGTGCCAGCAGTGAGGACCGACGGGGGACCCAGTACTTC. This translates into CASSEDRRGTQYF.

The rearrangement uses TRBV6-5 and TRBJ2-1; D is unresolved. The V end lost 11 bases, the J end lost 2 bases, and 16 bases lay between the germline ends. CDR3 length equals 14 residues. Per the germline V gene, CDR1 is MNHEY and CDR2 is SVGAGI. Here the CDR3 reads CAGSEGAPYNEQFF. CDR3 nucleotides: TGTGCCGGGTCGGAAGGAGCGCCCTACAATGAGCAGTTCTTC.